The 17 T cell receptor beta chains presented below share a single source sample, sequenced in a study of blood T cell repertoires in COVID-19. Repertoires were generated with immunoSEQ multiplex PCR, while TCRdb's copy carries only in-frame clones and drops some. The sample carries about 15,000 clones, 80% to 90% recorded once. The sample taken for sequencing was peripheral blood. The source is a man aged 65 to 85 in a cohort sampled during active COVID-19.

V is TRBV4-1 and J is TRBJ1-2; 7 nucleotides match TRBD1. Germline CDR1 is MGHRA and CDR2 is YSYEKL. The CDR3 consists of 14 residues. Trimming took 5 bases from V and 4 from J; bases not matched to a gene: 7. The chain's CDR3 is CASSTQQGTYGYTF. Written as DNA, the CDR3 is TGCGCCAGCAGCACCCAACAGGGGACCTATGGCTACACCTTC.

The CDR3 region has the DNA TGTGCCAGTAGTGCCGGGACATCGAACACCGGGGAGCTGTTTTTT. It encodes CASSAGTSNTGELFF. The chain carries TRBV19 and TRBJ2-2; a possible D gene is TRBD1 (6 bases). The CDR3 is made up of 15 amino acids. V was pared by 5 bases and J by 0 bases, with 10 bases between. Germline V gives CDR1 LNHDA, CDR2 SQIVND (reference sequence).

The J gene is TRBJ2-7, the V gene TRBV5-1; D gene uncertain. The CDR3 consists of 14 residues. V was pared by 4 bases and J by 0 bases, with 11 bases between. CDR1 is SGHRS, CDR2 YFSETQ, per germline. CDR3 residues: CASSIAPSSYEQYF. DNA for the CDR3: TGCGCCAGCAGCATAGCCCCGAGCTCCTACGAGCAGTACTTC.

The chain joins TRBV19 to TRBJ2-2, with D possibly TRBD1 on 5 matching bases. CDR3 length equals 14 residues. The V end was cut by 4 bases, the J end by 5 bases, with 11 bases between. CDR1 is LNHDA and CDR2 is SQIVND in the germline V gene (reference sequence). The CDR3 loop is CASSTKTVTGELFF. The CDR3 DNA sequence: TGTGCCAGTAGTACCAAGACAGTGACCGGGGAGCTGTTTTTT.

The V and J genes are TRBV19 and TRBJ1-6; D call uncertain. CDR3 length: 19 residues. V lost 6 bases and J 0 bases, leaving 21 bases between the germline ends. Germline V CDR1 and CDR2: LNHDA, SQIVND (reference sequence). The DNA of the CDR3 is TGTGCCAGTAGGTCGGCCTCCCTATCCCGGAGCTCCTATAATTCACCCCTCCACTTT. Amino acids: CASRSASLSRSSYNSPLHF.

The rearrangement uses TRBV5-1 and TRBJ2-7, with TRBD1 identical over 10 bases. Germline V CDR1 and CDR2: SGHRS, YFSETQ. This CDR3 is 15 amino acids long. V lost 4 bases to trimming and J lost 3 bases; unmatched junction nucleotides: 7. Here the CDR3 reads CASSRTGTGVYEQYF. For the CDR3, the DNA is TGCGCCAGCAGCCGTACCGGGACAGGGGTCTACGAGCAGTACTTC.

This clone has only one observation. The DNA for the CDR3 is TGTGCCAGTAGTTTGGGGGGACTTCGAGGGAACACTGAAGCTTTCTTT. Translating gives CASSLGGLRGNTEAFF. This chain uses TRBV19 with TRBJ1-1, with D perhaps matching TRBD1 (5 bases). Germline V gene lookup returns CDR1 LNHDA and CDR2 SQIVND (reference sequence). V was trimmed by 5 bases and J by 1 base, leaving 17 bases between them. The CDR3 length is 16 residues. Supplemented by reference TRBV19 and TRBJ1-1, the full variable domain reads DGGITQSPKYLFRKEGQNVTLSCEQNLNHDAMYWYRQDPGQGLRLIYYSQIVNDFQKGDIAEGYSVSREKKESFPLTVTSAQKNPTAFYLCASSLGGLRGNTEAFFGQGTRLTVV.

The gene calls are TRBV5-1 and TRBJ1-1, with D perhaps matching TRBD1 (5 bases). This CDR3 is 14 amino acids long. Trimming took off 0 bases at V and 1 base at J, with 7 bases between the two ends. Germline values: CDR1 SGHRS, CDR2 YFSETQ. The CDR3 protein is CASSLGQTNTEAFF. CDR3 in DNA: TGCGCCAGCAGCTTGGGACAGACGAACACTGAAGCTTTCTTT.

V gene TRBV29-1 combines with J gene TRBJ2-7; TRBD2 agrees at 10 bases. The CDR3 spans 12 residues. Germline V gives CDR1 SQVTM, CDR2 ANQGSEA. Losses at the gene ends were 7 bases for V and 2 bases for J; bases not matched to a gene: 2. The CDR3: CSGTSGPYEQYF. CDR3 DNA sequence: TGCAGCGGGACTAGCGGACCCTACGAGCAGTACTTC.

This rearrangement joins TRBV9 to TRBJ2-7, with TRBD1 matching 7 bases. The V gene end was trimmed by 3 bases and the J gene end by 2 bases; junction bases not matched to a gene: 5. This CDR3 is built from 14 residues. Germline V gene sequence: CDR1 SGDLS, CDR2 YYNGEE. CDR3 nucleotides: TGTGCCAGCAGCGGGACCGGGACAGCCTACGAGCAGTACTTC. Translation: CASSGTGTAYEQYF.

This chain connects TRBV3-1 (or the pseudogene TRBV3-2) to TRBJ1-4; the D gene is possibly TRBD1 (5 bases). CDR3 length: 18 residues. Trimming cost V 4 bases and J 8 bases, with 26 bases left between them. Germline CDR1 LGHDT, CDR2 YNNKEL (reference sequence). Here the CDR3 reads CASSLIQDSLKNREKLFF. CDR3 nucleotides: TGTGCCAGCAGCCTTATCCAAGACAGTTTAAAAAATCGCGAAAAACTGTTTTTT.

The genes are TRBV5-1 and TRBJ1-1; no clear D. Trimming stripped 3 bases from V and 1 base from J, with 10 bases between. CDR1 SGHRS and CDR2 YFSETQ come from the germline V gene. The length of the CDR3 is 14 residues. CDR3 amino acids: CASSSPLGNTEAFF. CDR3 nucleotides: TGCGCCAGCAGCTCACCACTAGGGAACACTGAAGCTTTCTTT.

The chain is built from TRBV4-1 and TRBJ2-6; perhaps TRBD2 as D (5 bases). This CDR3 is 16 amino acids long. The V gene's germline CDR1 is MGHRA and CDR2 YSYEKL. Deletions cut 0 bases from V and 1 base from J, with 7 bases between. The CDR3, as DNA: TGCGCCAGCAGCCAAGATCGGGGTTCTGGGGCCAACGTCCTGACTTTC. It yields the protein CASSQDRGSGANVLTF.

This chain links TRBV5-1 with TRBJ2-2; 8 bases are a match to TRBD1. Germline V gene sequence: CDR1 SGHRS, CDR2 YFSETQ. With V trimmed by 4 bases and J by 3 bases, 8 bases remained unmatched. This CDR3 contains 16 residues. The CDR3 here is CASSTQTGADTGELFF. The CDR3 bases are TGCGCCAGCAGCACACAGACAGGGGCGGACACCGGGGAGCTGTTTTTT.

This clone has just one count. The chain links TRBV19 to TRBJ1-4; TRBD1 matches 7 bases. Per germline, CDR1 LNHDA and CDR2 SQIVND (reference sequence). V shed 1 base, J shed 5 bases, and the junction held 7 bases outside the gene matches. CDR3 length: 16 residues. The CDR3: CASSIGRDRTNEKLFF. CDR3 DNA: TGTGCCAGTAGTATAGGGAGGGACAGAACAAATGAAAAACTGTTTTTT. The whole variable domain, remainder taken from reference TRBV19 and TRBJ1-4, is DGGITQSPKYLFRKEGQNVTLSCEQNLNHDAMYWYRQDPGQGLRLIYYSQIVNDFQKGDIAEGYSVSREKKESFPLTVTSAQKNPTAFYLCASSIGRDRTNEKLFFGSGTQLSVL.

CDR3 in DNA: TGTGCCAGCATCAAAGAGACGAATAGCGGGAGATCCCAGTACTTC. This sequence encodes CASIKETNSGRSQYF. The V and J genes are TRBV7-9 and TRBJ2-5, with 9 positions matching TRBD2. The CDR3 length is 15 residues. The germline gives CDR1 SEHNR, CDR2 FQNEAQ (reference sequence). The junction had 15 bases not matched to a gene; V was cut back by 7 bases and J by 9 bases.

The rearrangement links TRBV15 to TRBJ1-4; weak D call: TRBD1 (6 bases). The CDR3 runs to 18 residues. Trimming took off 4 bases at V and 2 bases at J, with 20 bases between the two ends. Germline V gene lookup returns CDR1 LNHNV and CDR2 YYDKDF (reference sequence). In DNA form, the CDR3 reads TGTGCCACCAGCAAAGCCCGATCGTACAGGGCGACTAATGAAAAACTGTTTTTT. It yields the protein CATSKARSYRATNEKLFF.